The 21 T cell receptor beta chains below all came from one sample that was sequenced in a study of response to subunit inactivated influenza vaccine. TCRdb reprocessed the RT-PCR reads with MiXCR, giving one entry per CDR3 protein. The sample yields about 700,000 distinct CDR3 sequences, 14% seen once. The source material was PBMCs from blood, sampled 14 days before vaccination. The receptors were sampled from a man aged 45-65 years who received an inactivated influenza vaccine.

This clonotype has at least ten counts. The rearrangement links TRBV7-2 to TRBJ2-5, with 10 bases aligning to TRBD2. The CDR3 length is 15 residues. Looked up from germline, CDR1 is SGHTA and CDR2 is FQGNSA. V trimming: 2 bases; J trimming: 1 base; junction bases outside the gene matches: 1. The CDR3 loop is CASSLLAGVQETQYF. The CDR3 coding sequence is TGTGCCAGCAGCTTACTAGCGGGGGTCCAAGAGACCCAGTACTTC.

The sample holds a few counts of this clonotype. The chain carries TRBV5-1 and TRBJ2-2; 9 bases agree with TRBD1. The CDR3 extends over 16 amino acids. V lost 6 bases and J lost 5; bases outside the gene matches: 11. Germline V CDR1 and CDR2: SGHRS, YFSETQ. The CDR3 spells CASKATGGAGTGELFF. The DNA for the CDR3 is TGCGCCAGCAAGGCTACAGGGGGCGCAGGAACCGGGGAGCTGTTTTTT.

V and J are TRBV5-6 and TRBJ2-2; D unresolved. This CDR3 spans 17 amino acids. Per germline, CDR1 SGHDT and CDR2 YYEEEE. The V and J ends lost 6 bases and 3 bases respectively, with 21 bases between them. CDR3 loop: CASTRQRGHEYTGELFF. Written as DNA, the CDR3 is TGTGCCAGCACTCGCCAACGCGGCCATGAGTACACCGGGGAGCTGTTTTTT. The whole variable domain, remainder taken from reference TRBV5-6 and TRBJ2-2, is DAGVTQSPTHLIKTRGQQVTLRCSPKSGHDTVSWYQQALGQGPQFIFQYYEEEERQRGNFPDRFSGHQFPNYSSELNVNALLLGDSALYLCASTRQRGHEYTGELFFGEGSRLTVL.

The chain uses TRBV18 and TRBJ1-2; D is perhaps TRBD1 (6 bases). Trimming took off 2 bases at V and 0 bases at J, with 13 bases between the two ends. The V gene's germline CDR1 is KGHSH and CDR2 LQKENI. CDR3 size: 16 residues. CDR3 protein: CASSPSDRSANYGYTF. CDR3 nucleotides: TGTGCCAGCTCACCATCAGACAGGTCCGCTAACTATGGCTACACCTTC.

The chain combines TRBV28 with TRBJ2-7; 9 bases line up with TRBD1. The germline gives CDR1 MDHEN, CDR2 SYDVKM. The length of the CDR3 is 13 residues. With 5 bases clipped from V and 3 bases from J, the junction kept 2 bases outside the gene matches. Here the CDR3 reads CASSGQGHYEQYF. The CDR3, as DNA: TGTGCCAGCAGTGGACAGGGGCACTACGAGCAGTACTTC. The full variable domain, in which reference TRBV28 and TRBJ2-7 provide the parts outside the CDR3, is DVKVTQSSRYLVKRTGEKVFLECVQDMDHENMFWYRQDPGLGLRLIYFSYDVKMKEKGDIPEGYSVSREKKERFSLILESASTNQTSMYLCASSGQGHYEQYFGPGTRLTVT.

The chain employs TRBV7-2 and TRBJ2-3; D is uncertain. From germline, CDR1 is SGHTA and CDR2 FQGNSA. V shed 5 bases and J shed 10 bases, with 19 bases lying between them. This CDR3 is 14 amino acids long. CDR3 bases: TGTGCCAGCAGCACCAGACATGGGGAAGGCTCGCAGTATTTT. As protein: CASSTRHGEGSQYF.

As DNA, the CDR3 is TGCAGTGCTAGAGACCTTTCAGGGACCACCGGGGAGCTGTTTTTT. Translating it yields CSARDLSGTTGELFF. The chain links TRBV20-1 to TRBJ2-2; D assignment may be TRBD1 or TRBD2 (5 bases each). Deletions cut 0 bases from V and 4 bases from J, with 12 bases between. Germline CDR1 DFQATT, CDR2 SNEGSKA (reference sequence). There are 15 residues in the CDR3.

The chain carries TRBV2 and TRBJ2-3; maybe TRBD2 (5 bases). CDR3 length equals 12 residues. Between the trimmed V and J ends, which lost 3 bases and 7 bases, there was a span of 8 bases. CDR1 is SNHLY, CDR2 FYNNEI, per germline. CDR3 residues: CASSEGRNTQYF. In DNA form, the CDR3 reads TGTGCCAGCAGTGAGGGGAGAAATACGCAGTATTTT.

The genes are TRBV20-1 and TRBJ2-7; 8 bases fit TRBD2. J lost 5 bases, V lost 3 bases, and 6 bases had no gene match. Germline V CDR1 and CDR2: DFQATT, SNEGSKA (reference sequence). This CDR3 spans 13 amino acids. DNA of the CDR3: TGCAGTGCTAGCCGGGAGGGCCTGAACGAGCAGTACTTC. Translated, it gives CSASREGLNEQYF.

The V gene is TRBV4-3, the J gene TRBJ2-7; D gene unclear. The CDR3 contains 13 residues. CDR1 is LGHNA and CDR2 is YSLEER in the germline V gene. Trimming removed 2 bases from V and 3 bases from J, with 8 bases in between. CDR3 in DNA: TGCGCCAGCAGCCAACAGGAAAACTACGAGCAGTACTTC. It codes for CASSQQENYEQYF.

The chain joins TRBV25-1 to TRBJ2-7; 8 nucleotides align to TRBD1. Germline values: CDR1 MGHDK, CDR2 SYGVNS. The ends lost 4 bases at V and 4 bases at J; junction bases unmatched: 6. The CDR3 is 14 amino acids. The DNA of the CDR3 is TGTGCCAGCAGTGGCCAGGGGGCTTTGTACGAGCAGTACTTC. It is translated as CASSGQGALYEQYF.

This clonotype was found many times. V and J are TRBV4-3 and TRBJ2-1; D call uncertain. Trimming pared 0 bases from V and 4 bases from J, leaving 10 bases between. Per germline, CDR1 LGHNA and CDR2 YSLEER. This CDR3 has 15 residues. As DNA, the CDR3 is TGCGCCAGCAGCCAAGAGAGATCAGGTTACAATGAGCAGTTCTTC. Encoded protein: CASSQERSGYNEQFF.

The chain carries TRBV15 and TRBJ2-7, with D tentatively TRBD2 (5 bases). This CDR3 region has 17 residues. Germline CDR1 LNHNV, CDR2 YYDKDF (reference sequence). The ends were cut back, 3 bases at V and 1 base at J, with 19 bases in the middle. In DNA form, the CDR3 reads TGTGCCACCAGCAGCAAGAAGCTGCGGACGGGATCCTACGAGCAGTACTTC. It yields the protein CATSSKKLRTGSYEQYF.

The chain is built from TRBV7-9 and TRBJ2-7, with D possibly being TRBD2 (5 bases). CDR3 length: 13 amino acids. V shed 3 bases and J shed 7 bases, with 13 bases lying between them. Germline V gene data show CDR1 as SEHNR and CDR2 as FQNEAQ (reference sequence). CDR3: CASSLGAAPEQYF. The CDR3 DNA reads TGTGCCAGCAGCTTGGGAGCAGCCCCGGAGCAGTACTTC.

This chain connects TRBV15 to TRBJ2-1, with D perhaps matching TRBD2 (6 bases). V lost 0 bases, J lost 8 bases, and 11 bases lay in between. The CDR3 has 14 residues. The germline gives CDR1 LNHNV, CDR2 YYDKDF (reference sequence). The CDR3 region is CATSRDQLADEQFF. DNA for the CDR3: TGTGCCACCAGCAGAGACCAACTAGCCGATGAGCAGTTCTTC. Supplemented by reference TRBV15 and TRBJ2-1, the full variable domain reads DAMVIQNPRYQVTQFGKPVTLSCSQTLNHNVMYWYQQKSSQAPKLLFHYYDKDFNNEADTPDNFQSRRPNTSFCFLDIRSPGLGDTAMYLCATSRDQLADEQFFGPGTRLTVL.

The chain couples TRBV5-1 to TRBJ1-4; D perhaps matches TRBD1 (6 bases). The germline V and J ends were trimmed by 4 bases and 3 bases, with 10 bases remaining between them. Germline V gives CDR1 SGHRS, CDR2 YFSETQ. This CDR3 region has 14 residues. This chain's CDR3 is CASSVNRANEKLFF. The CDR3 nucleotides are TGCGCCAGCAGCGTAAACAGGGCTAATGAAAAACTGTTTTTT.

The rearrangement uses TRBV7-2 and TRBJ2-3; D is perhaps TRBD2 (5 bases). The CDR3 contains 12 residues. Germline assignment: CDR1 SGHTA and CDR2 FQGNSA. Deletions cut 2 bases from V and 12 bases from J, with 12 bases between. The CDR3: CASSLSSGFQYF. The CDR3, as DNA: TGTGCCAGCAGCTTATCCTCGGGATTCCAGTATTTT.

This clonotype was recorded many times. This chain links TRBV29-1 with TRBJ1-5; TRBD1 might be the D (5 bases). Germline V gene sequence: CDR1 SQVTM, CDR2 ANQGSEA. With 7 bases removed from V and 3 bases from J, the gap between germline ends came to 13 bases. The CDR3 covers 13 residues. The CDR3 loop reads CSGTWGVNQPQHF. In nucleotides, the CDR3 is TGCAGCGGCACGTGGGGCGTCAATCAGCCCCAGCATTTT. Combining the CDR3 with reference TRBV29-1 and TRBJ1-5 gives the whole variable domain SAVISQKPSRDICQRGTSLTIQCQVDSQVTMMFWYRQQPGQSLTLIATANQGSEATYESGFVIDKFPISRPNLTFSTLTVSNMSPEDSSIYLCSGTWGVNQPQHFGDGTRLSIL.

The sample holds a few counts of this clonotype. The gene calls are TRBV5-1 and TRBJ2-2, with unresolved D. CDR3 length: 17 residues. Between the trimmed V and J ends, which lost 3 bases and 2 bases, there was a span of 17 bases. Germline V lookup: CDR1 SGHRS, CDR2 YFSETQ. The DNA for the CDR3 is TGCGCCAGCAGCTGGGAACTCGCTAGTTCCAACACCGGGGAGCTGTTTTTT. Amino acid sequence: CASSWELASSNTGELFF. Full variable domain (missing parts from reference TRBV5-1 and TRBJ2-2): KAGVTQTPRYLIKTRGQQVTLSCSPISGHRSVSWYQQTPGQGLQFLFEYFSETQRNKGNFPGRFSGRQFSNSRSEMNVSTLELGDSALYLCASSWELASSNTGELFFGEGSRLTVL.

The chain recombines TRBV5-1 with TRBJ2-7, with TRBD1 matching over 8 bases. The CDR3 is made up of 14 amino acids. CDR1 is SGHRS and CDR2 is YFSETQ in the germline V gene. With 4 bases clipped from V and 4 bases from J, the junction kept 7 bases outside the gene matches. This chain's CDR3 is CASSRVDRGYEQYF. The CDR3 DNA is TGCGCCAGCAGCAGGGTCGACAGGGGATACGAGCAGTACTTC.

This clonotype has only a few counts. CDR3 region: CASRARDYSNQPQHF. DNA for the CDR3: TGTGCCAGCCGGGCCAGGGATTATAGCAATCAGCCCCAGCATTTT. The chain links TRBV6-1 to TRBJ1-5, with a tentative D call TRBD1 (5 bases). The CDR3 is made up of 15 amino acids. The V end was cut by 8 bases, the J end by 0 bases, with 14 bases between. Germline V gene data show CDR1 as MNHNS and CDR2 as SASEGT.